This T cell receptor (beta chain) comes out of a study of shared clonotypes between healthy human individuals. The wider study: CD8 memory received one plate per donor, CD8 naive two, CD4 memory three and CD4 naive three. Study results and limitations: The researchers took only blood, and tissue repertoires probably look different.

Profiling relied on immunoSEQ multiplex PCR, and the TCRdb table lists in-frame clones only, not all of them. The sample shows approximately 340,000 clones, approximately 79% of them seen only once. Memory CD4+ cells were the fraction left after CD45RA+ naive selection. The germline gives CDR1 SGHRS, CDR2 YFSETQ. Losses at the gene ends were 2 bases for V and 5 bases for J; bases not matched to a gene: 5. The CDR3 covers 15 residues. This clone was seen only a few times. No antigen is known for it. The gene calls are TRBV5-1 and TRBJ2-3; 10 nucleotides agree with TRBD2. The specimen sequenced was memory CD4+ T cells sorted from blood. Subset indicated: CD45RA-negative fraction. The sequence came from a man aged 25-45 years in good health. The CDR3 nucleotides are TGCGCCAGCAGCTTAGGACTAGCGGCTGGAGATACGCAGTATTTT. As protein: CASSLGLAAGDTQYF.